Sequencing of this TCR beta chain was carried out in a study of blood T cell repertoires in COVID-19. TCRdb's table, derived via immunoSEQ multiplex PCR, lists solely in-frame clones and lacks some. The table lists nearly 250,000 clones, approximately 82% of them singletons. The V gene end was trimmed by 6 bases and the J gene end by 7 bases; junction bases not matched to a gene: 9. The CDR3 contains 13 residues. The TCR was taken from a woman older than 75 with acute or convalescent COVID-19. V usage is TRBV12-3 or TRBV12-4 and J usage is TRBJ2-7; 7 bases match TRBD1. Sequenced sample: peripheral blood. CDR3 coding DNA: TGTGCCAGCAGGGGGGTCAGGGGGTGGGAGCAGTACTTC. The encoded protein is CASRGVRGWEQYF.